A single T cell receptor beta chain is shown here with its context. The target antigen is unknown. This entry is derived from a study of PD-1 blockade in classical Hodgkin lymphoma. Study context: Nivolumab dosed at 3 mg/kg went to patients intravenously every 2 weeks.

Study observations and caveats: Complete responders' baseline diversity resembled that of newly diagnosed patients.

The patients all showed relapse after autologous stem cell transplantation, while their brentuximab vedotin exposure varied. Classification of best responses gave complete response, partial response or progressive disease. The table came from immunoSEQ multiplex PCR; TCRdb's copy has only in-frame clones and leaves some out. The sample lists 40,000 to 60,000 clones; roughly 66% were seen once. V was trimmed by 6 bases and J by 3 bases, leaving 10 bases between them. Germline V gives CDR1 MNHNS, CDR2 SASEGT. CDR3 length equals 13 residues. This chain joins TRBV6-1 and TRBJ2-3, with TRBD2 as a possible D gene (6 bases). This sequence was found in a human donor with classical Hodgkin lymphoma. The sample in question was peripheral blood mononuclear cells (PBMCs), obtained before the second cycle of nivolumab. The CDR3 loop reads CASRVGSTDTQYF. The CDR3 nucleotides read TGTGCCAGCAGAGTCGGGAGTACAGATACGCAGTATTTT.